Listed below are T cell receptor beta chains from one sample, sequenced in a study of blood T cell dynamics during melanoma immunotherapy. The repertoire was sequenced with immunoSEQ multiplex PCR; TCRdb's copy has only in-frame clones and lacks some. The sample gives roughly 10,000 clones, 75% to 90% of which show up once; 19% is in the top ten. The material sequenced was blood, taken from a patient treated with checkpoint blockade. The receptors stem from a human donor with melanoma. The CDR3 runs from the conserved cysteine through the conserved F or W. D genes are given only for firm matches. Some rows mark clone size as missing; the rest say once, few, many or name a class of expanded clone.

d_gene: -
len: 13
abundance: -
v_gene: TRBV21-1
CDR3aa: CASSKNLIQTQYF

d_gene: -
len: 17
abundance: -
v_gene: TRBV18
CDR3aa: CASSPGAQSIGTDTQYF

d_gene: TRBD2
len: 16
abundance: once
v_gene: TRBV18
CDR3aa: CASSSGTSGRRYEQYF

d_gene: TRBD1
len: 15
abundance: -
v_gene: TRBV19
CDR3aa: CASSIGTGDTGELFF

d_gene: -
len: 15
abundance: -
v_gene: TRBV28
CDR3aa: CASKLGGDPTDTQYF

d_gene: -
len: 13
abundance: -
v_gene: TRBV11-2
CDR3aa: CASLGRRGNTIYF

d_gene: -
len: 12
abundance: once
v_gene: TRBV5-4
CDR3aa: CASSWGSETQYF

d_gene: TRBD1
len: 13
abundance: -
v_gene: TRBV2
CDR3aa: CASERQGMAEAFF

d_gene: -
len: 15
abundance: -
v_gene: TRBV5-1
CDR3aa: CASSLGQSGANVLTF

d_gene: TRBD2
len: 16
abundance: few
v_gene: TRBV4-2
CDR3aa: CASSSGGVVSSYEQYF

d_gene: -
len: 13
abundance: -
v_gene: TRBV2
CDR3aa: CASSRDHNEKLFF

d_gene: -
len: 15
abundance: -
v_gene: TRBV27
CDR3aa: CASRRPNGPSYEQYF

d_gene: TRBD1
len: 14
abundance: -
v_gene: TRBV11-3
CDR3aa: CASSLSGTGTEQYF

d_gene: -
len: 14
abundance: -
v_gene: TRBV6-5
CDR3aa: CASSSRGVYNEQFF

d_gene: -
len: 13
abundance: -
v_gene: TRBV5-6
CDR3aa: CASRQVFGGELFF